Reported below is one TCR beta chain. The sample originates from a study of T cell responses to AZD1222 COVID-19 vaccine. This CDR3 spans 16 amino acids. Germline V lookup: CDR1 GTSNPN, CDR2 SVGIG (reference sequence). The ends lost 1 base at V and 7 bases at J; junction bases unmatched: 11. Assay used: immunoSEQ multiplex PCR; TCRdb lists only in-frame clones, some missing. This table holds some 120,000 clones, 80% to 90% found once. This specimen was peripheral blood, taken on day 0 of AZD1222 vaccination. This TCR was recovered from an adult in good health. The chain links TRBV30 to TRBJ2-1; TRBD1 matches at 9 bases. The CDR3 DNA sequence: TGTGCCTGGAGTGGTGGGACAGGGAATTATGGGAATGAGCAGTTCTTC. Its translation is CAWSGGTGNYGNEQFF.